These T cell receptor beta chains were read from a single sample in a study of cytomegalovirus exposure and HLA in healthy donors. This table comes from immunoSEQ multiplex PCR, and its TCRdb copy is limited to in-frame clones, with some not included. The table has 130,000 to 150,000 clones, roughly 80% seen once. Source material: PBMCs. These receptors all come from a woman in her thirties in good health and CMV-seronegative. Both conserved end residues are part of each CDR3. The D gene is left open where the match is weak. Rows give clone size only sometimes, using once, few, many, or a class for an expanded clone.

v_gene: TRBV7-2; abundance: once; d_gene: .; j_gene: TRBJ1-4; CDR3aa: CASRQAYSRNEKLFF; CDR3nt: TGTGCCAGCAGGCAAGCCTACTCACGGAATGAAAAACTGTTTTTT
v_gene: TRBV7-2; abundance: .; d_gene: .; j_gene: TRBJ1-1; CDR3aa: CASNSNGGVSATEAFF; CDR3nt: TGTGCCAGCAACTCAAACGGAGGTGTCTCCGCCACTGAAGCTTTCTTT
v_gene: TRBV7-9; abundance: .; d_gene: .; j_gene: TRBJ1-1; CDR3aa: CASSLVGQTNTEAFF; CDR3nt: TGTGCCAGCAGCTTAGTAGGACAGACTAACACTGAAGCTTTCTTT
v_gene: TRBV6-6; abundance: few; d_gene: TRBD2; j_gene: TRBJ2-3; CDR3aa: CASHTPLAGVNTQYF; CDR3nt: TGTGCCAGCCATACCCCGCTAGCGGGTGTGAATACGCAGTATTTT
v_gene: TRBV7-2; abundance: .; d_gene: .; j_gene: TRBJ2-7; CDR3aa: CASSPTTGLEQYF; CDR3nt: TGTGCCAGCAGCCCTACCACAGGGCTCGAGCAGTACTTC
v_gene: TRBV7-9; abundance: .; d_gene: .; j_gene: TRBJ1-1; CDR3aa: CASSTNTEAFF; CDR3nt: TGTGCCAGCAGCACAAACACTGAAGCTTTCTTT
v_gene: TRBV5-1; abundance: .; d_gene: .; j_gene: TRBJ2-1; CDR3aa: CASGLGQNHNEQFF; CDR3nt: TGCGCCAGCGGATTAGGACAAAACCACAATGAGCAGTTCTTC
v_gene: TRBV25-1; abundance: few; d_gene: TRBD1; j_gene: TRBJ1-1; CDR3aa: CASRPGGTEAFF; CDR3nt: TGTGCCAGCAGACCAGGGGGGACTGAAGCTTTCTTT
v_gene: TRBV28; abundance: .; d_gene: TRBD2; j_gene: TRBJ2-1; CDR3aa: CASSFHQLAGEGYVEQFF; CDR3nt: TGTGCCAGCAGTTTCCACCAGTTAGCGGGGGAGGGGTATGTGGAGCAGTTCTTC
v_gene: TRBV6-4; abundance: .; d_gene: .; j_gene: TRBJ1-5; CDR3aa: CASSATGSNQPQHF; CDR3nt: TGTGCCAGCAGTGCGACAGGTAGCAATCAGCCCCAGCATTTT
v_gene: TRBV5-4; abundance: .; d_gene: .; j_gene: TRBJ2-6; CDR3aa: CASSLDLGSSGANVLTF; CDR3nt: TGTGCCAGCAGCTTAGATCTGGGGAGTTCTGGGGCCAACGTCCTGACTTTC
v_gene: TRBV15; abundance: .; d_gene: TRBD1; j_gene: TRBJ1-5; CDR3aa: CATSRDKGQGQPQHF; CDR3nt: TGTGCCACCAGCAGAGATAAGGGACAGGGCCAGCCCCAGCATTTT
v_gene: TRBV18; abundance: .; d_gene: TRBD2; j_gene: TRBJ2-1; CDR3aa: CASSPLYRAGGGNEQFF; CDR3nt: TGTGCCAGCTCACCACTATACCGGGCGGGGGGCGGCAATGAGCAGTTCTTC
v_gene: TRBV10-3; abundance: .; d_gene: TRBD1; j_gene: TRBJ1-1; CDR3aa: CAISESIGRTGNTEAFF; CDR3nt: TGTGCCATCAGTGAGTCGATAGGGCGGACAGGGAACACTGAAGCTTTCTTT
v_gene: TRBV18; abundance: .; d_gene: .; j_gene: TRBJ1-1; CDR3aa: CASSESEGVSGTEAFF; CDR3nt: TGTGCCAGCTCGGAGAGTGAAGGGGTTTCGGGCACTGAAGCTTTCTTT
v_gene: TRBV2; abundance: few; d_gene: .; j_gene: TRBJ1-2; CDR3aa: CASSSGGGYTF; CDR3nt: TGTGCCAGCAGTTCCGGGGGTGGCTACACCTTC
v_gene: TRBV7-6; abundance: .; d_gene: TRBD1; j_gene: TRBJ2-2; CDR3aa: CASSLDPGQGSAGELFF; CDR3nt: TGTGCCAGCAGCTTAGATCCGGGACAGGGGTCGGCCGGGGAGCTGTTTTTT
v_gene: TRBV10-2; abundance: .; d_gene: .; j_gene: TRBJ2-3; CDR3aa: CASSQLSDTQYF; CDR3nt: TGCGCCAGCAGTCAGTTATCGGATACGCAGTATTTT
v_gene: TRBV2; abundance: .; d_gene: TRBD1; j_gene: TRBJ1-5; CDR3aa: CASSAGRGHQPQHF; CDR3nt: TGTGCCAGCAGTGCGGGCAGGGGGCATCAGCCCCAGCATTTT
v_gene: TRBV18; abundance: .; d_gene: .; j_gene: TRBJ1-4; CDR3aa: CASSSSREEKLFF; CDR3nt: TGTGCCAGCTCAAGCTCACGGGAGGAAAAACTGTTTTTT
v_gene: TRBV28; abundance: once; d_gene: .; j_gene: TRBJ2-7; CDR3aa: CASRKTGQAYEQYF; CDR3nt: TGTGCCAGCAGGAAGACAGGACAAGCCTACGAGCAGTACTTC
v_gene: TRBV6-4; abundance: .; d_gene: .; j_gene: TRBJ1-5; CDR3aa: CASSVQGGQPQHF; CDR3nt: TGTGCCAGCAGTGTCCAGGGAGGTCAGCCCCAGCATTTT
v_gene: TRBV27; abundance: .; d_gene: TRBD1; j_gene: TRBJ1-5; CDR3aa: CASSSIGQGSQPQHF; CDR3nt: TGTGCCAGCAGTTCCATTGGACAGGGGAGTCAGCCCCAGCATTTT
v_gene: TRBV28; abundance: .; d_gene: TRBD2; j_gene: TRBJ2-2; CDR3aa: CASTSPAKSGLAQRTGELFF; CDR3nt: TGTGCCAGCACCTCCCCCGCCAAATCGGGACTAGCCCAACGCACCGGGGAGCTGTTTTTT
v_gene: TRBV10-3; abundance: .; d_gene: .; j_gene: TRBJ1-2; CDR3aa: CAIFSPDSNYGYTF; CDR3nt: TGTGCCATCTTTTCACCGGACAGCAACTATGGCTACACCTTC
v_gene: TRBV30; abundance: few; d_gene: TRBD2; j_gene: TRBJ2-1; CDR3aa: CAWSGGREENEQFF; CDR3nt: TGTGCCTGGAGTGGCGGGAGAGAGGAGAATGAGCAGTTCTTC
v_gene: TRBV27; abundance: .; d_gene: TRBD2; j_gene: TRBJ2-1; CDR3aa: CASSLFGGVEQFF; CDR3nt: TGTGCCAGCAGTTTATTCGGGGGGGTTGAGCAGTTCTTC
v_gene: TRBV18; abundance: .; d_gene: TRBD1; j_gene: TRBJ2-7; CDR3aa: CASSPMMYGQGSYEQYF; CDR3nt: TGTGCCAGCTCACCAATGATGTATGGACAGGGCTCCTACGAGCAGTACTTC
v_gene: TRBV11-2; abundance: .; d_gene: .; j_gene: TRBJ1-1; CDR3aa: CASSLGQAWTEAFF; CDR3nt: TGTGCCAGCAGCTTGGGCCAGGCGTGGACTGAAGCTTTCTTT
v_gene: TRBV1; abundance: .; d_gene: .; j_gene: TRBJ1-1; CDR3aa: CTSSLMGLCNTEAFF; CDR3nt: TGCACCAGCAGCCTAATGGGACTGTGCAACACTGAAGCTTTCTTT
v_gene: TRBV6-4; abundance: .; d_gene: .; j_gene: TRBJ2-7; CDR3aa: CASSDSTGGEQYF; CDR3nt: TGTGCCAGCAGTGACTCGACAGGCGGCGAGCAGTACTTC
v_gene: TRBV10-3; abundance: .; d_gene: TRBD1; j_gene: TRBJ2-6; CDR3aa: CAISGGQPSSGANVLTF; CDR3nt: TGTGCCATCAGTGGGGGACAGCCTTCCTCTGGGGCCAACGTCCTGACTTTC
v_gene: TRBV9; abundance: .; d_gene: .; j_gene: TRBJ1-1; CDR3aa: CASSVEAHRGVPTEAFF; CDR3nt: TGTGCCAGCAGCGTAGAGGCCCACCGGGGGGTCCCCACTGAAGCTTTCTTT
v_gene: TRBV20-1; abundance: .; d_gene: .; j_gene: TRBJ1-1; CDR3aa: CSARRVTEAFF; CDR3nt: TGCAGTGCTAGGCGGGTCACTGAAGCTTTCTTT
v_gene: TRBV5-1; abundance: .; d_gene: TRBD1; j_gene: TRBJ1-2; CDR3aa: CASSLAQQGGGYTF; CDR3nt: TGCGCCAGCAGCTTGGCACAACAGGGGGGAGGCTACACCTTC
v_gene: TRBV11-3; abundance: .; d_gene: .; j_gene: TRBJ2-1; CDR3aa: CASSLEGAQDQQFF; CDR3nt: TGTGCCAGCAGCTTAGAGGGGGCGCAGGACCAGCAGTTCTTC
v_gene: TRBV30; abundance: .; d_gene: TRBD1; j_gene: TRBJ1-1; CDR3aa: CAWSGTGGRGAFF; CDR3nt: TGTGCCTGGAGTGGGACAGGGGGCAGGGGTGCTTTCTTT
v_gene: TRBV29-1; abundance: .; d_gene: TRBD1; j_gene: TRBJ2-7; CDR3aa: CSVTGTGDYEQYF; CDR3nt: TGCAGCGTAACCGGGACAGGGGACTACGAGCAGTACTTC
v_gene: TRBV7-2; abundance: .; d_gene: .; j_gene: TRBJ2-7; CDR3aa: CASSSLPYEQYF; CDR3nt: TGTGCCAGCAGCTCCCTACCCTACGAGCAGTACTTC
v_gene: TRBV28; abundance: .; d_gene: TRBD1; j_gene: TRBJ1-1; CDR3aa: CASSQYRGIAEAFF; CDR3nt: TGTGCCAGCAGTCAGTACAGGGGCATCGCTGAAGCTTTCTTT
v_gene: TRBV30; abundance: .; d_gene: .; j_gene: TRBJ1-4; CDR3aa: CAWSGRGEKLFF; CDR3nt: TGTGCCTGGTCGGGGCGGGGAGAAAAACTGTTTTTT
v_gene: TRBV2; abundance: .; d_gene: TRBD1; j_gene: TRBJ2-7; CDR3aa: CARSTGTGRLEQYF; CDR3nt: TGTGCCAGGAGCACCGGGACAGGACGCCTCGAGCAGTACTTC
v_gene: TRBV4-3; abundance: .; d_gene: TRBD1; j_gene: TRBJ2-7; CDR3aa: CASSQGGTGRHEQYF; CDR3nt: TGCGCCAGCAGCCAAGGGGGGACAGGCCGCCACGAGCAGTACTTC
v_gene: TRBV29-1; abundance: many; d_gene: .; j_gene: TRBJ1-1; CDR3aa: CSVVRVNTEAFF; CDR3nt: TGCAGCGTTGTTCGGGTGAACACTGAAGCTTTCTTT
v_gene: TRBV18; abundance: .; d_gene: TRBD2; j_gene: TRBJ2-3; CDR3aa: CASSPGGSTDTQYF; CDR3nt: TGTGCCAGCTCACCCGGGGGGAGCACAGATACGCAGTATTTT
v_gene: TRBV5-1; abundance: .; d_gene: TRBD2; j_gene: TRBJ2-5; CDR3aa: CASSFGSGGRMETQYF; CDR3nt: TGCGCCAGCAGCTTCGGTAGCGGGGGGCGGATGGAGACCCAGTACTTC
v_gene: TRBV18; abundance: .; d_gene: TRBD2; j_gene: TRBJ2-3; CDR3aa: CASSPLTTSGGAADTQYF; CDR3nt: TGTGCCAGCTCACCATTAACGACTAGCGGGGGGGCCGCAGATACGCAGTATTTT
v_gene: TRBV29-1; abundance: .; d_gene: .; j_gene: TRBJ1-1; CDR3aa: CSVGAGLEAFF; CDR3nt: TGCAGCGTTGGGGCCGGCCTTGAAGCTTTCTTT
v_gene: TRBV29-1; abundance: few; d_gene: .; j_gene: TRBJ1-4; CDR3aa: CSVERGEKLFF; CDR3nt: TGCAGCGTTGAAAGGGGTGAAAAACTGTTTTTT
v_gene: TRBV6-1; abundance: once; d_gene: .; j_gene: TRBJ1-2; CDR3aa: CASSEVLGGLGYGYTF; CDR3nt: TGTGCCAGCAGTGAAGTTTTAGGAGGGCTCGGATATGGCTACACCTTC
v_gene: TRBV9; abundance: .; d_gene: .; j_gene: TRBJ1-1; CDR3aa: CASSVRGGPNTEAFF; CDR3nt: TGTGCCAGCAGCGTCCGGGGGGGCCCGAACACTGAAGCTTTCTTT